The 9 T cell receptor beta chains below come from one sample, sequenced in a study of blood T cell repertoires in COVID-19. Produced via immunoSEQ multiplex PCR; TCRdb's table is partial and in-frame only. The sample consists of over 90,000 clones, roughly 76% of them appearing once. The sample taken for sequencing was peripheral blood. The receptors come from a man older than 75 with COVID-19, enrolled during active disease.

This clone was observed a handful of times. This rearrangement joins TRBV6-5 to TRBJ2-7; TRBD2 is a possible D gene (6 bases). The CDR3 totals 14 residues. V was cut by 6 bases and J by 1 base, with 13 bases left in between. The V gene's germline CDR1 is MNHEY and CDR2 SVGAGI. CDR3 sequence (DNA): TGTGCCAGCAGGGGGACTGATAATTCCTACGAGCAGTACTTC. Protein sequence: CASRGTDNSYEQYF.

V is TRBV15 and J is TRBJ2-5; D remains ambiguous. Looked up from germline, CDR1 is LNHNV and CDR2 is YYDKDF (reference sequence). This CDR3 spans 13 amino acids. Trimming removed 0 bases at V and 3 bases at J, with 5 bases between. The CDR3 bases are TGTGCCACCAGCAGAGACCCCGAAGAGACCCAGTACTTC. Translation gives CATSRDPEETQYF.

This rearrangement joins TRBV4-1 to TRBJ2-1; 13 bases are shared with TRBD2. The CDR3 is made up of 19 amino acids. The germline V gene encodes CDR1 MGHRA and CDR2 YSYEKL. J gave up 3 bases and V 2 bases, and 10 bases lay outside the gene matches. The chain's CDR3 is CASSQFLTSGGANYNEQFF. The CDR3 DNA reads as TGCGCCAGCAGCCAATTTCTTACTAGCGGGGGGGCCAACTACAATGAGCAGTTCTTC.

The rearrangement joins TRBV9 to TRBJ2-5, with TRBD2 matching over 11 bases. Trimming took 4 bases from V and 0 from J; bases not matched to a gene: 5. CDR1 and CDR2 (germline): SGDLS, YYNGEE. This CDR3 is built from 16 residues. The CDR3 DNA reads as TGTGCCAGCAGCATCTTGGGACTAGCGGACCAAGAGACCCAGTACTTC. Translation gives CASSILGLADQETQYF.

The chain links TRBV29-1 to TRBJ1-4; tentative D call: TRBD1 (5 bases). Trimming removed 4 bases at V and 4 bases at J, with 16 bases between. The germline V gene has CDR1 SQVTM and CDR2 ANQGSEA. The CDR3 sequence is 15 residues long. This chain's CDR3 is CSVGFGTGGNEKLFF. Here the CDR3 DNA reads TGCAGCGTTGGCTTCGGGACTGGGGGTAATGAAAAACTGTTTTTT.

The V and J genes are TRBV7-9 and TRBJ2-1, with D tentatively TRBD2 (6 bases). CDR3 length: 14 amino acids. V was shortened by 1 base and J by 7 bases, with 11 bases between the two germline ends. Germline V gene sequence: CDR1 SEHNR, CDR2 FQNEAQ (reference sequence). The CDR3, as DNA: TGTGCCAGCAGCTTAGACGGGGGACGGAATGAGCAGTTCTTC. Its protein is CASSLDGGRNEQFF.

CDR3 amino acids: CAWGLAGEADTQYF. CDR3 DNA: TGTGCCTGGGGACTAGCGGGAGAAGCAGATACGCAGTATTTT. This chain connects TRBV30 to TRBJ2-3; 13 nucleotides align to TRBD2. The CDR3 sequence is 14 residues long. Germline V gene data show CDR1 as GTSNPN and CDR2 as SVGIG (reference sequence). V gave up 5 bases and J gave up 4 bases; unmatched junction bases: 3.

The V gene is TRBV30, the J gene TRBJ1-6; the D is unclear. CDR3 size: 12 residues. CDR1 GTSNPN and CDR2 SVGIG come from the germline V gene (reference sequence). V dropped 4 bases and J dropped 7 bases, with 8 bases sitting between them. Here the CDR3 reads CAWMVQNSPLHF. CDR3 nucleotide sequence: TGTGCCTGGATGGTTCAGAATTCACCCCTCCACTTT.

This clone has just a few counts. The chain couples TRBV28 to TRBJ1-2; D remains ambiguous. V lost 3 bases and J lost 8, with 4 bases in between. The germline V gene has CDR1 MDHEN and CDR2 SYDVKM. This CDR3 spans 10 amino acids. The CDR3 protein is CASSFMGYTF. The CDR3 DNA sequence: TGTGCCAGCAGTTTTATGGGCTACACCTTC.